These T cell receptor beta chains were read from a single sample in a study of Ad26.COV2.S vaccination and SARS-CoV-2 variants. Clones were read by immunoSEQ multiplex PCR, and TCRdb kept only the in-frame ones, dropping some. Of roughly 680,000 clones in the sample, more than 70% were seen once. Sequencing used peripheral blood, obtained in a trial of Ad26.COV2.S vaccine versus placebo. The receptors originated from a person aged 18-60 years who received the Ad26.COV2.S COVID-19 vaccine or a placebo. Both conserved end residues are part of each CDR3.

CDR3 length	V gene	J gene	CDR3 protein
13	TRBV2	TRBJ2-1	CASSPGDRREQFF
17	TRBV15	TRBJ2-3	CATSRERSFFNPDTQYF
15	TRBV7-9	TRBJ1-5	CASSQTGLGGQPQHF
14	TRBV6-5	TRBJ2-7	CASSYSEEAYEQYF
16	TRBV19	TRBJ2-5	CASSIDLGTASRTQYF
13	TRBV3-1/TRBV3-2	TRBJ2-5	CASTREGEETQYF
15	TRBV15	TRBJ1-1	CATSRATGGDTEAFF
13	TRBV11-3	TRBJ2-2	CASSLTSTGELFF
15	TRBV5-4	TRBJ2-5	CASSGEVAGVGTQYF
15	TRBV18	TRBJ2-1	CASSPPRTVYNEQFF
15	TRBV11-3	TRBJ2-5	CASSLAGGMGETQYF
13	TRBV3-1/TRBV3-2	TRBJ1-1	CASSPRPDPEAFF
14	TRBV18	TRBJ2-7	CASSPPANRDEQYF
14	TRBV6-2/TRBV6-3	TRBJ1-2	CASSYSGQKTAYTF
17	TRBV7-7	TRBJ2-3	CASSPHVGVLSTDTQYF
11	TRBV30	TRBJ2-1	CAWSVLNEQFF
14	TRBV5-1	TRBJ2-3	CASSYSGSTDTQYF
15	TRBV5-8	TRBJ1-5	CASSFRGTRNQPQHF
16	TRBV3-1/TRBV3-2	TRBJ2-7	CASSQDPVGLSYEQYF
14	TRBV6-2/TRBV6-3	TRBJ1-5	CASSYFGGSQPQHF
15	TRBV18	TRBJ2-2	CASSPVDSGTGELFF
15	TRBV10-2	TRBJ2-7	CASSVADRVSYEQYF
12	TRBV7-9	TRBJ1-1	CASSLENTEAFF
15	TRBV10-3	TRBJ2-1	CAISNDRGRYNEQFF
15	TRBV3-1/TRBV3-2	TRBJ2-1	CASSPRVSGHNEQFF
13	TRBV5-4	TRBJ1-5	CASSPDRNQPQHF
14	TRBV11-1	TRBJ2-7	CASSPTRGQAEQYF
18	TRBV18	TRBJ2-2	CASSPTSPGGANTGELFF
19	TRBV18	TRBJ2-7	CASSPDTGGGGLSLREQYF
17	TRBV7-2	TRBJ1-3	CASSSTGTPNSGNTIYF
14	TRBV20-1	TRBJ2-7	CSASTRDRYYEQYF
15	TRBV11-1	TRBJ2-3	CASSLEGGSTDTQYF
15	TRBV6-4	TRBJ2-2	CASSAGHGETGELFF
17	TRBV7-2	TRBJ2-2	CASSPRRLQGATGELFF
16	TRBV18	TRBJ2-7	CASSPNSGGSSYEQYF
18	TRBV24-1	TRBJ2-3	CATSDSPRQGLYTDTQYF
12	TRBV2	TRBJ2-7	CASNTGVDEQYF